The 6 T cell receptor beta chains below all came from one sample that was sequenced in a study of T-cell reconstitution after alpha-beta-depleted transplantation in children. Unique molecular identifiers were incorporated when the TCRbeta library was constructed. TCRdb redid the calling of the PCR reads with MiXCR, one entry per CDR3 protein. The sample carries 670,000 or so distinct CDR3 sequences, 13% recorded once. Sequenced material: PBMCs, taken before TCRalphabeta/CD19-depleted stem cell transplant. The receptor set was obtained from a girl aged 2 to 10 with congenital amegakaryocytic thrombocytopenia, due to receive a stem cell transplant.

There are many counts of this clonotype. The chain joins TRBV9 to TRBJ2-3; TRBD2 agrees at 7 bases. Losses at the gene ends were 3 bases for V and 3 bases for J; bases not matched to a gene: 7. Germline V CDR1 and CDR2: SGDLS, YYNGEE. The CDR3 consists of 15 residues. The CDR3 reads CASSGAGASTDTQYF. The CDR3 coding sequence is TGTGCCAGCAGCGGTGCGGGAGCATCAACAGATACGCAGTATTTT.

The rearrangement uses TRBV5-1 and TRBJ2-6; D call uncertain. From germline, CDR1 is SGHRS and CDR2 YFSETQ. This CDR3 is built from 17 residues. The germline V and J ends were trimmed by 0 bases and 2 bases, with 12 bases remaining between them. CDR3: CASSLESPYAGANVLTF. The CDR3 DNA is TGCGCCAGCAGCTTGGAGTCTCCCTATGCTGGGGCCAACGTCCTGACTTTC.

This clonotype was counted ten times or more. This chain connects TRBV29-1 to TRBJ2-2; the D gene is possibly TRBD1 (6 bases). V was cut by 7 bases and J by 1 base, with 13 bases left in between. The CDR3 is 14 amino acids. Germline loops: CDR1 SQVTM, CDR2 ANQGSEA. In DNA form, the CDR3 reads TGCAGCGCCAAGACAGGTTTGAACACCGGGGAGCTGTTTTTT. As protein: CSAKTGLNTGELFF.

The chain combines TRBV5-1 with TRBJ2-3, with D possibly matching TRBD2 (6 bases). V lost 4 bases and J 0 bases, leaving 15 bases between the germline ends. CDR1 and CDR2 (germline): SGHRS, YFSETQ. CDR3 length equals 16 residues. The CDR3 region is CASSPIPSGSTDTQYF. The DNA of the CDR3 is TGCGCCAGCAGCCCGATCCCCAGCGGGAGCACAGATACGCAGTATTTT.

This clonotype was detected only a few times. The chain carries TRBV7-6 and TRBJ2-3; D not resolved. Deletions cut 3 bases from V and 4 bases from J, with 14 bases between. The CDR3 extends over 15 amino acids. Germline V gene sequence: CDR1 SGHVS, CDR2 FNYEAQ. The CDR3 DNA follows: TGTGCCAGCAGCTTCGCAGGTTTAGGTGCAGATACGCAGTATTTT. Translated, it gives CASSFAGLGADTQYF.

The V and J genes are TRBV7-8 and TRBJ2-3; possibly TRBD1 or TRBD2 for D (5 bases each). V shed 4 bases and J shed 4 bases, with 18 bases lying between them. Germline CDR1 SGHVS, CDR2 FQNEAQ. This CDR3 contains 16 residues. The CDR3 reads CASSSGRHPRADTQYF. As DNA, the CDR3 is TGTGCCAGCAGCTCGGGACGCCACCCGCGCGCAGATACGCAGTATTTT.